The TCR beta chain described here comes from a study of memory CD4+ T cells and cytomegalovirus serostatus (dated 2019 in TCRdb). Regarding the study in general: A total of about 33 healthy Belgian adults, of whom 9 were CMV seropositive and approximately 24 were CMV seronegative, were included in the cohort. To replicate a published TCR-based CMV serostatus classifier, the study sequenced CD4+ memory TCRbeta repertoires from a Belgian cohort whose cytomegalovirus serostatus was known. Overall study outcomes, separate from this receptor: For CMV serostatus prediction, a median bootstrapped AUC of about 0.95 was reached with the original framework, and a median bootstrapped AUC of about 0.89 was reached with a US-trained random forest. On the Belgian cohort, the classifier based on the original framework reached a median bootstrapped AUC of roughly 0.94, with a 95% CI of 0.76-1.00. Only CD4+CD45RO+ memory cells were sequenced, in contrast to the original study, in which naive and memory CD4+ and CD8+ populations were covered. Among the roughly 160 previously reported CMV-associated TCRbeta sequences, some 62 showed up in the CD4+ memory repertoires, with each one found in between one and five individuals. The results were interpreted as suggesting that the CMV-associated TCR signature is largely present in the CD4+ memory repertoire.

The Quick-DNA Microprep Kit was used to extract genomic DNA from the sorted cells. Amplification of TCRbeta DNA was done with the immunoSEQ hsTCRbeta kit, following the protocol from the manufacturer. TCRbeta libraries were sequenced on an Illumina MiSeq instrument. Per the source publication's procedure: Once out-of-frame sequences had been removed, 2,204,828 distinct TCRbeta sequences were left, which works out to an average of around 67,000 per individual. Each individual was scored by the count of 150 to 200 previously reported CMV-associated TCRbeta sequences and the total productive distinct TCRbeta count. A beta-binomial model was reimplemented in Python, and scikit-learn random forests with default parameters were trained on US cohort data. Classifier performance on the Belgian cohort was reported as the median AUC with percentile confidence intervals calculated over 10,000 bootstrap iterations. TCRdb took this table from immuneACCESS and kept in-frame rearrangements with V and J called. Such tables lack part of the clones; where checked against another copy, unresolved V genes explain under half of the gap, and the rest is unexplained. The DNA gave D and trimming, while V, J and clone size come from that table. The sample data list under 75,000 clones, and 80% of these were observed just once. Around 0.53% of the sample belongs to the ten largest clones.

A FACSAria II was used to sort memory CD4+ T cells, defined as single viable CD3+CD4+CD8-CD45RO+ cells. CMV serostatus was determined with a Roche Elecsys assay detecting serum IgG against CMV pp150, pp28, p38 and p52. After thawing, total CD4+ T cells were enriched by positive selection with CD4 magnetic microbeads. The samples came from a different study that was designed specifically to examine the CD4+ T cell memory repertoire. Following standard operating procedures, peripheral blood mononuclear cells were isolated and cryopreserved, while serum was kept at -80 degrees C. The staining relied on CD3-PerCP (BW264/56), CD4-APC (RPA-T4), CD45RO-PE (UCHT1) and CD8-Pacific Orange (3B5) antibodies, and Sytox blue was used to exclude non-viable cells. The CDR3 spans 16 residues, from the cysteine through the phenylalanine. Just CDR3 DNA is preserved here, 48 bases in frame from base 1. From V the trimming removes 5 bases and from J it removes 10 bases, while the gene matches leave 12 bases of the junction unaccounted for. The germline V gene gives CDR1 as ENHRY and CDR2 as SYGVKD.

Remarks on this clone: This receptor's antigen is unknown. It has no much larger one-base neighbor in the sample; base qualities were not kept.

This clonotype was obtained from an adult in good health and CMV-seronegative. Some clones in this sample may be carry-over from other donors' samples. The chain is made from TRBV10-3 and TRBJ2-1; 12 middle bases align to TRBD2. The specimen sequenced was memory CD4+ T cells from blood. The encoded CDR3 is CAISNTGTSGRGEQFF. The nucleotides read TGTGCCATCAGTAATACCGGGACTAGCGGGCGGGGGGAGCAGTTCTTC.